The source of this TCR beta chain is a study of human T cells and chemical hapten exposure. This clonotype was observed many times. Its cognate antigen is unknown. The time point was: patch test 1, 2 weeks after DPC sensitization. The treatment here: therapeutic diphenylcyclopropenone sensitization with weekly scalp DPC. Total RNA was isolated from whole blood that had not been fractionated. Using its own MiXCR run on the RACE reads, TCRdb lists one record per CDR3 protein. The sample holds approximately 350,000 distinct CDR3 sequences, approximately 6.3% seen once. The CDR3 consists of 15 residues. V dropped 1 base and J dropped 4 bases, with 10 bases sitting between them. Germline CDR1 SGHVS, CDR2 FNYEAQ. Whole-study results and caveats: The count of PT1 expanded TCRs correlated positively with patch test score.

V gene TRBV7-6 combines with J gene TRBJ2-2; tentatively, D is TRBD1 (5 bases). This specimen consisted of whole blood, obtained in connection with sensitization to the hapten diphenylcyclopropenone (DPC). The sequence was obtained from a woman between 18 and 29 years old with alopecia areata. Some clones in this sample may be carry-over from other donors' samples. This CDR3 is CASSLGQGGTGELFF. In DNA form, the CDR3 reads TGTGCCAGCAGCTTAGGGCAGGGCGGCACCGGGGAGCTGTTTTTT. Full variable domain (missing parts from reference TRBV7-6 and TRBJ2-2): GAGVSQSPRYKVTKRGQDVALRCDPISGHVSLYWYRQALGQGPEFLTYFNYEAQQDKSGLPNDRFSAERPEGSISTLTIQRTEQRDSAMYRCASSLGQGGTGELFFGEGSRLTVL.